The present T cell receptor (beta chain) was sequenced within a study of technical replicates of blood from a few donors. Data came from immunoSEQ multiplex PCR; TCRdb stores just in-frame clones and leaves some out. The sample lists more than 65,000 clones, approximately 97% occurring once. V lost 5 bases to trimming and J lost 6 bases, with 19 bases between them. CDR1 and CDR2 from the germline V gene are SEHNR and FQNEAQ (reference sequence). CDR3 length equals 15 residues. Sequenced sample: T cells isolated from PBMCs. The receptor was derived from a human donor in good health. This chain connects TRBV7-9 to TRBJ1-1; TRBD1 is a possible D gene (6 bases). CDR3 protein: CASSPGQTGQPEAFF. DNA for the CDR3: TGTGCCAGCAGCCCCGGACAGACGGGGCAGCCTGAAGCTTTCTTT.